The 27 T cell receptor beta chains below all came from one sample that was sequenced in a study of HIV-infected patients and healthy controls. TCRdb re-called the 5' RACE reads with MiXCR, one entry per CDR3 protein. The sample contains under 70,000 distinct CDR3 sequences, 15% to 20% of which appear only once. Sequencing used CD4+ T cells from blood. The origin of the receptors is a human donor in good health.

This clonotype was seen only once. V is TRBV6-1 and J is TRBJ2-7; perhaps TRBD1 as D (6 bases). This CDR3 has 15 residues. The V and J ends lost 1 base and 3 bases respectively, with 13 bases between them. Germline CDR1 is MNHNS and CDR2 is SASEGT. The CDR3 nucleotides read TGTGCCAGCAGTGAAGTCAGGGGAGCCGGCTACGAGCAGTACTTC. Protein sequence: CASSEVRGAGYEQYF.

This clonotype has more than one count but fewer than ten. The CDR3 loop is CASSLVAQEVKVNQPQHF. The CDR3 coding sequence is TGTGCCAGCAGCTTAGTAGCCCAGGAGGTAAAGGTTAATCAGCCCCAGCATTTT. The rearrangement joins TRBV11-2 to TRBJ1-5; D unclear. CDR1 is SGHAT, CDR2 FQNNGV, per germline. Trimming removed 1 base at V and 4 bases at J, with 20 bases between. CDR3 length equals 18 residues.

On this clonotype itself: This sequence may be a read error, since a much larger clone differs from it by one base. The rearrangement joins TRBV10-3 to TRBJ1-2; 7 bases are a match to TRBD1. V shed 2 bases, J shed 6 bases, and the junction held 6 bases outside the gene matches. This CDR3 spans 14 amino acids. The germline gives CDR1 ENHRY, CDR2 SYGVKD. The CDR3 DNA sequence: TGTGCCATCAGTGAGGGTGGACAGGACAATGGCTACACCTTC. Translating it yields CAISEGGQDNGYTF.

This clonotype was detected ten times or more. The chain combines TRBV9 with TRBJ1-3, with a tentative D call TRBD1 (5 bases). V was clipped by 3 bases and J by 0 bases, with 10 bases between them. The CDR3 spans 15 residues. The germline gives CDR1 SGDLS, CDR2 YYNGEE. The CDR3 here is CASSGRDDSGNTIYF. DNA for the CDR3: TGTGCCAGCAGCGGACGGGACGACTCTGGAAACACCATATATTTT. The entire variable domain, with the rest obtained from reference TRBV9 and TRBJ1-3, is as follows: DSGVTQTPKHLITATGQRVTLRCSPRSGDLSVYWYQQSLDQGLQFLIQYYNGEERAKGNILERFSAQQFPDLHSELNLSSLELGDSALYFCASSGRDDSGNTIYFGEGSWLTVV.

V gene TRBV12-3 or TRBV12-4 combines with J gene TRBJ1-3; D is unclear. The CDR3 is 13 amino acids. V was shortened by 6 bases and J by 0 bases, with 6 bases between the two germline ends. This CDR3 is CASRKSSGNTIYF. The CDR3 DNA follows: TGTGCCAGCAGGAAGAGCTCTGGAAACACCATATATTTT.

The chain combines TRBV19 with TRBJ2-1, with TRBD1 identical over 7 bases. The germline gives CDR1 LNHDA, CDR2 SQIVND (reference sequence). This CDR3 has 14 residues. J gave up 7 bases and V 4 bases, and 7 bases lay outside the gene matches. CDR3 sequence (DNA): TGTGCCAGTAGTACCCACTCAGGGGGAAATGAGCAGTTCTTC. Translated: CASSTHSGGNEQFF.

A word on this clonotype: This could be a read error, since a much larger clone is one nucleotide away. The chain uses TRBV20-1 and TRBJ1-2, with D uncertain. V lost 1 base and J 3 bases, leaving 9 bases between the germline ends. The CDR3 sequence is 13 residues long. CDR1 is DFQATT, CDR2 SNEGSKA, per germline (reference sequence). CDR3 nucleotides: TGCAGTGCTAGAGGTGACCCTGACTATGGCTACACCTTC. Translation: CSARGDPDYGYTF.

A word on this clonotype: A much more abundant neighbour one base away suggests this may be a read error. Because the CDR3 is missing its conserved closing phenylalanine or tryptophan, this is likely a read error. CDR3 amino acids: CSARVITGNTEAFL. The CDR3 DNA follows: TGCAGTGCTAGAGTTATTACAGGGAACACTGAAGCTTTCTTA. The chain couples TRBV20-1 to TRBJ1-1; D may be TRBD1 (5 bases). The CDR3 is 14 residues long. The germline V gene encodes CDR1 DFQATT and CDR2 SNEGSKA (reference sequence). With 1 base removed from V and 1 base from J, the gap between germline ends came to 10 bases.

The chain recombines TRBV7-2 with TRBJ2-3; 9 nucleotides match TRBD2. There are 16 residues in the CDR3. The V and J ends lost 8 bases and 7 bases, in that order; junction bases with no gene match: 16. Germline CDR1 is SGHTA and CDR2 is FQGNSA. CDR3 amino acids: CASGWGGSGGRYTQYF. In DNA, the CDR3 is TGTGCCAGCGGCTGGGGGGGCAGCGGGGGGCGATATACGCAGTATTTT. The full variable domain, rest sourced from reference TRBV7-2 and TRBJ2-3, is GAGVSQSPSNKVTEKGKDVELRCDPISGHTALYWYRQSLGQGLEFLIYFQGNSAPDKSGLPSDRFSAERTGGSVSTLTIQRTQQEDSAVYLCASGWGGSGGRYTQYFGPGTRLTVL.

The chain has TRBV7-9 and TRBJ1-5; 9 positions match TRBD1. V shed 5 bases and J 3 bases; nucleotides not matched to a gene: 5. CDR1 is SEHNR, CDR2 FQNEAQ, per germline (reference sequence). The CDR3 has 15 amino acids. CDR3 loop: CASSITGGPNQPQHF. The CDR3 bases are TGTGCCAGCAGCATAACAGGGGGCCCCAATCAGCCCCAGCATTTT.

V is TRBV27 and J is TRBJ2-1; 10 bases agree with TRBD2. Per the germline V gene, CDR1 is MNHEY and CDR2 is SMNVEV (reference sequence). Trimming took 2 bases from V and 0 from J; bases not matched to a gene: 4. The CDR3 consists of 17 residues. DNA of the CDR3: TGTGCCAGCAGTTTAAAACTAGCGGGGTACTCCTACAATGAGCAGTTCTTC. This translates into CASSLKLAGYSYNEQFF.

This clonotype was detected only a few times. The chain joins TRBV6-8 to TRBJ2-1, with D possibly being TRBD2 (6 bases). CDR1 is MNHGY, CDR2 SAAAGT, per germline. The V end was cut by 2 bases, the J end by 5 bases, with 16 bases between. This CDR3 contains 16 residues. In DNA, the CDR3 is TGTGCCAGCAGTTACACTCTTAGCGGCGGACACAATGAGCAGTTCTTC. The encoded protein is CASSYTLSGGHNEQFF.

This rearrangement joins TRBV29-1 to TRBJ2-5; possibly TRBD1 or TRBD2 for D (5 bases each). V was pared by 0 bases and J by 5 bases, with 13 bases between. This CDR3 is 14 amino acids long. Germline CDR1 and CDR2: SQVTM and ANQGSEA. The CDR3 DNA reads TGCAGCGTTGAAGATCGGGACCGCAGGGAGACCCAGTACTTC. Its translation is CSVEDRDRRETQYF.

This clonotype was detected ten times or more. The V and J genes are TRBV5-5 and TRBJ1-3; D ambiguous. Per germline, CDR1 SGHKS and CDR2 YYEKEE (reference sequence). The CDR3 totals 15 residues. Trimming left V 1 base short and J 0 bases short, with 8 bases between. The CDR3 DNA is TGTGCCAGCAGCTTGAGGCTCAGCTCTGGAAACACCATATATTTT. Its protein is CASSLRLSSGNTIYF.

The chain is built from TRBV14 and TRBJ1-2; unclear D gene. V was trimmed by 1 base and J by 7 bases, leaving 19 bases between them. The germline V gene has CDR1 SGHDN and CDR2 FVKESK. CDR3 length: 16 residues. CDR3: CASSQGVWGGVSGYTF. The CDR3 region has the DNA TGTGCCAGCAGCCAAGGAGTTTGGGGAGGAGTCAGTGGCTACACCTTC.

This clonotype was detected ten times or more. The chain employs TRBV24-1 and TRBJ1-2; D unclear. This CDR3 has 12 residues. The V and J ends lost 3 bases and 10 bases respectively, with 11 bases between them. CDR1 and CDR2 from the germline V gene are KGHDR and SFDVKD. The CDR3, as DNA: TGTGCCACCAGTGATACGGGGTTCGTCTACACCTTC. It yields the protein CATSDTGFVYTF.

This clonotype was recorded a few times. The chain couples TRBV7-9 to TRBJ2-6; D uncertain. Trimming removed 4 bases at V and 3 bases at J, with 19 bases between. CDR1 is SEHNR and CDR2 is FQNEAQ in the germline V gene (reference sequence). The length of the CDR3 is 18 residues. In DNA, the CDR3 is TGTGCCAGCAGCTCCGTCGGACCAGGCTTTAGTGGGGCCAACGTCCTGACTTTC. Translation gives CASSSVGPGFSGANVLTF.

This clonotype has a handful of counts. The genes are TRBV5-1 and TRBJ1-2; the match to TRBD1 covers 9 bases. The germline CDR1 and CDR2 sequences are SGHRS and YFSETQ. This CDR3 region has 16 residues. V dropped 1 base and J dropped 7; count of bases not matched to a gene: 11. The CDR3 sequence: CASSLYTPGTGSGYTF. The CDR3 nucleotides read TGCGCCAGCAGCTTGTACACCCCCGGGACAGGGAGTGGCTACACCTTC. Using reference TRBV5-1 and TRBJ1-2 for the parts outside the CDR3, the full variable domain is KAGVTQTPRYLIKTRGQQVTLSCSPISGHRSVSWYQQTPGQGLQFLFEYFSETQRNKGNFPGRFSGRQFSNSRSEMNVSTLELGDSALYLCASSLYTPGTGSGYTFGSGTRLTVV.

The gene calls are TRBV5-1 and TRBJ2-6; 7 nucleotides line up with TRBD2. J gave up 2 bases and V 1 base, and 6 bases lay outside the gene matches. The CDR3 spans 17 residues. Germline loops: CDR1 SGHRS, CDR2 YFSETQ. The CDR3 is CASSLMSAGTGANVLTF. The CDR3 DNA reads as TGCGCCAGCAGCTTGATGTCAGCGGGGACTGGGGCCAACGTCCTGACTTTC.

The V call is TRBV6-5, the J call TRBJ2-7; the D gene is possibly TRBD1 (6 bases). The germline gives CDR1 MNHEY, CDR2 SVGAGI. The length of the CDR3 is 13 residues. Between the trimmed V and J ends, which lost 6 bases and 7 bases, there was a span of 16 bases. CDR3 protein: CASSPHRVREQYF. CDR3 DNA: TGTGCCAGCAGCCCCCACAGGGTGAGGGAGCAGTACTTC.

The rearrangement links TRBV7-9 to TRBJ2-3; D is uncertain. The CDR3 totals 15 residues. Germline V CDR1 and CDR2: SEHNR, FQNEAQ (reference sequence). Trimming took 5 bases from V and 0 from J, leaving 12 bases between them. Here the CDR3 DNA reads TGTGCCAGCAGCCCCCGGACCACTAGCACAGATACGCAGTATTTT. Protein sequence: CASSPRTTSTDTQYF. Combining the CDR3 with reference TRBV7-9 and TRBJ2-3 gives the whole variable domain DTGVSQNPRHKITKRGQNVTFRCDPISEHNRLYWYRQTLGQGPEFLTYFQNEAQLEKSRLLSDRFSAERPKGSFSTLEIQRTEQGDSAMYLCASSPRTTSTDTQYFGPGTRLTVL.

This rearrangement joins TRBV12-3 or TRBV12-4 to TRBJ1-1, with unresolved D. V dropped 1 base and J dropped 3 bases, with 6 bases sitting between them. CDR3 length: 13 residues. The CDR3 is CASSLVQHTEAFF. The CDR3 coding sequence is TGTGCCAGCAGTTTAGTTCAGCACACTGAAGCTTTCTTT.

This chain uses TRBV10-3 with TRBJ1-2; D remains unclear. This CDR3 comprises 12 residues. Germline CDR1 and CDR2: ENHRY and SYGVKD. V was cut by 1 base and J by 14 bases, with 14 bases left in between. The CDR3: CAISEFRTASTF. CDR3 in DNA: TGTGCCATCAGTGAGTTCCGGACGGCGAGTACCTTC.

The genes are TRBV10-3 and TRBJ1-6, with TRBD1 identical over 8 bases. Germline CDR1 reads ENHRY; CDR2 reads SYGVKD. Trimming cost V 6 bases and J 7 bases; bases outside gene matches: 5. This CDR3 region has 14 residues. The CDR3 DNA reads TGTGCCATCAGAGGACAGGGCGAGAATTCACCCCTCCACTTT. This encodes CAIRGQGENSPLHF.

This clonotype was detected ten times or more. The J gene is TRBJ2-1, the V gene TRBV12-3 or TRBV12-4, with D possibly being TRBD2 (6 bases). Trimming cost V 4 bases and J 3 bases, with 13 bases left between them. The CDR3 totals 15 residues. CDR3 DNA: TGTGCCAGCAGTTCGTGGGAGGAAAGCTACAATGAGCAGTTCTTC. As protein: CASSSWEESYNEQFF.

In its sample, this clonotype was seen many times. V gene TRBV6-1 combines with J gene TRBJ2-7; 10 nucleotides agree with TRBD1. The germline V gene encodes CDR1 MNHNS and CDR2 SASEGT. The CDR3 has 15 residues. Trimming took 8 bases from V and 5 from J; bases not matched to a gene: 12. This chain's CDR3 is CASGSPRDRGNEQYF. The CDR3 nucleotides are TGTGCCAGCGGATCCCCCCGGGACAGGGGAAACGAGCAGTACTTC.

This clonotype was picked up many times. This sequence joins TRBV7-9 and TRBJ2-7; D gene ambiguous. The CDR3 covers 14 residues. V was trimmed by 1 base and J by 2 bases, leaving 9 bases between them. The V gene's germline CDR1 is SEHNR and CDR2 FQNEAQ (reference sequence). The CDR3 region is CASSLVPGAYEQYF. The CDR3 DNA reads as TGTGCCAGCAGCTTAGTGCCAGGAGCCTACGAGCAGTACTTC.